These 10 T cell receptor beta chains were sequenced from one sample in a study of T cells in Graves' hyperthyroidism and ophthalmopathy. The TCR beta CDR3 regions underwent amplification using RNA transcripts as the source. Using the HTBI primer set, a first-round RT-PCR was run on the TCR CDR3. Using its own MiXCR run on the multiplex PCR reads, TCRdb lists one record per CDR3 protein. Among under 450,000 distinct CDR3 sequences listed, 15% to 17% were seen once. Sequenced: blood. Receptors originate from a woman aged 18-29 years with Graves' hyperthyroidism.

This clonotype came up many times. CDR3 DNA sequence: TGTGCCAGCAGTTACTCGAGGCAGCCCGCCAATCAGCCCCAGCATTTT. This codes for CASSYSRQPANQPQHF. The chain couples TRBV6-5 to TRBJ1-5; D remains ambiguous. Germline V CDR1 and CDR2: MNHEY, SVGAGI. V lost 0 bases, J lost 3 bases, and 12 bases lay in between. This CDR3 comprises 16 residues.

This clonotype was counted a few times. The chain recombines TRBV6-2 or TRBV6-3 with TRBJ1-3; maybe TRBD1 (5 bases). CDR3 size: 17 residues. Germline V CDR1 and CDR2: MNHEY, SVGEGT. With 8 bases removed from V and 0 bases from J, the gap between germline ends came to 20 bases. CDR3 DNA sequence: TGTGCCAGCCGGGACGGGCGTACCATCCTCTCTGGAAACACCATATATTTT. Encoded protein: CASRDGRTILSGNTIYF.

This clonotype has only a few counts. CDR3 sequence reads: CASSLKGPDEQFF. CDR3 nucleotides: TGTGCCAGCAGCTTAAAGGGGCCGGATGAGCAGTTCTTC. V usage is TRBV7-3 and J usage is TRBJ2-1; maybe TRBD1 (5 bases). The germline V gene has CDR1 SGHTA and CDR2 FQGTGA. The CDR3 length is 13 residues. V was pared by 1 base and J by 8 bases, with 9 bases between.

This chain links TRBV20-1 with TRBJ2-1, with D hard to call. This CDR3 is built from 18 residues. Germline V gives CDR1 DFQATT, CDR2 SNEGSKA (reference sequence). The ends were cut back, 0 bases at V and 0 bases at J, with 18 bases in the middle. The CDR3, as DNA: TGCAGTGCTAGAGACCCGTCCAGCCCAACACCCTCCTACAATGAGCAGTTCTTC. This codes for CSARDPSSPTPSYNEQFF.

The chain joins TRBV6-2 or TRBV6-3 to TRBJ2-1; 10 bases are shared with TRBD2. This CDR3 has 15 residues. V lost 3 bases and J lost 6; bases outside the gene matches: 5. The germline V gene has CDR1 MNHEY and CDR2 SVGEGT. The CDR3 region has the DNA TGTGCCAGCAGTTATCTAGCGGGAGTTGTCAATGAGCAGTTCTTC. This translates into CASSYLAGVVNEQFF.

This clonotype was picked up many times. The genes are TRBV6-6 and TRBJ2-7, with D tentatively TRBD2 (5 bases). Germline loops: CDR1 MNHNY, CDR2 SVGAGI (reference sequence). Deletions cut 1 base from V and 3 bases from J, with 10 bases between. The CDR3 is 14 amino acids. The CDR3 DNA reads as TGTGCCAGCAGTTACTACCCAGAGGGCTACGAGCAGTACTTC. This gives the protein CASSYYPEGYEQYF.

In this sample, this clonotype turned up many times. The gene calls are TRBV11-2 and TRBJ1-5; D ambiguous. The CDR3 runs 15 residues. Germline lookup yields CDR1 SGHAT and CDR2 FQNNGV. V was clipped by 5 bases and J by 2 bases, with 13 bases between them. The CDR3 sequence is CASSGAGVGNQPQHF. The CDR3 coding sequence is TGTGCCAGCAGCGGCGCTGGGGTGGGCAATCAGCCCCAGCATTTT. Looking up the rest from reference TRBV11-2 and TRBJ1-5 gives the full variable domain: EAGVAQSPRYKIIEKRQSVAFWCNPISGHATLYWYQQILGQGPKLLIQFQNNGVVDDSQLPKDRFSAERLKGVDSTLKIQPAKLEDSAVYLCASSGAGVGNQPQHFGDGTRLSIL.

This clonotype was observed many times. V and J are TRBV24-1 and TRBJ1-5; D gene ambiguous. V was clipped by 3 bases and J by 3 bases, with 11 bases between them. The length of the CDR3 is 15 residues. Germline CDR1 reads KGHDR; CDR2 reads SFDVKD. This chain's CDR3 is CATSDRTEPNQPQHF. The CDR3 DNA reads as TGTGCCACCAGTGATAGGACGGAACCCAATCAGCCCCAGCATTTT.

This clonotype was detected only a few times. V gene TRBV6-1 combines with J gene TRBJ1-6; D unresolved. The CDR3 extends over 15 amino acids. CDR1 MNHNS and CDR2 SASEGT come from the germline V gene. Trimming shortened V by 2 bases and J by 6 bases, and 11 bases separated the two germline ends. The DNA for the CDR3 is TGTGCCAGCAGTGAACTTTACGGGAGTAATTCACCCCTCCACTTT. Residues: CASSELYGSNSPLHF.

On this clonotype itself: The junction and the germline gene differ at one end; a read error may be behind it. This sequence joins TRBV11-2 and TRBJ2-5; D might be TRBD1 or TRBD2, each matching 5 bases. Germline assignment: CDR1 SGHAT and CDR2 FQNNGV. CDR3 length equals 12 residues. The CDR3 nucleotides read TGTGCCAGCAGCTCCTCCTGGGACCCTGGTAGCTTC. Translating gives CASSSSWDPGSF.